The next 32 T cell receptor beta chains were all read from a single sample in a study of identical twins' blood T cells. TCRdb called the 5' RACE reads again in MiXCR, with one record for every CDR3 protein. Seen here are hundreds of thousands of distinct CDR3 sequences, roughly 31% observed once, and the top ten hold about 6%. Sample: PBMCs. The receptors come from a woman aged 18-49 years in good health.

This clonotype appeared a few times. An end of the junction does not agree with germline; a read error may underlie this. The V gene is TRBV2, the J gene TRBJ1-2; 7 bases are shared with TRBD1. The CDR3 runs to 17 residues. The V gene's germline CDR1 is SNHLY and CDR2 FYNNEI. The CDR3, as DNA: TGTGCCGGCAGTATCCTCCCGGGGGCAGGGGGAGTCTATGGCTACACCTTC. This encodes CAGSILPGAGGVYGYTF.

The chain combines TRBV12-3 or TRBV12-4 with TRBJ2-5; D unresolved. The CDR3 sequence is 11 residues long. V was shortened by 10 bases and J by 3 bases, with 9 bases between the two germline ends. The CDR3 region has the DNA TGTGCCAACAGCATCGAAGAGACCCAGTACTTC. Residues: CANSIEETQYF.

V gene TRBV5-1 combines with J gene TRBJ1-1; 7 bases map to TRBD1. Trimming at V came to 5 bases and at J to 3 bases, leaving 22 bases not matched to a gene. CDR1 and CDR2 from the germline V gene are SGHRS and YFSETQ. CDR3 length: 19 amino acids. CDR3 nucleotides: TGCGCCAGCAGGTTGATTACCGACCGGGACAGCCTGGTGGACACTGAAGCTTTCTTT. It translates to CASRLITDRDSLVDTEAFF.

The chain carries TRBV29-1 and TRBJ1-1, with 9 bases aligning to TRBD1. J was trimmed by 0 bases and V by 4 bases; bases with no gene match: 3. Germline CDR1 SQVTM, CDR2 ANQGSEA. The CDR3 is made up of 14 amino acids. The DNA of the CDR3 is TGCAGCGTTGTAAGGACAGGGGTGAACACTGAAGCTTTCTTT. Protein: CSVVRTGVNTEAFF.

This clonotype was counted a few times. J is TRBJ2-4 and V is TRBV9; maybe TRBD2 (6 bases). V lost 0 bases, J lost 1 base, and 14 bases lay in between. This CDR3 is 17 amino acids long. CDR1 is SGDLS, CDR2 YYNGEE, per germline. CDR3 in amino acids: CASSVVEGPQAKNIQYF. The CDR3 DNA reads TGTGCCAGCAGCGTAGTGGAGGGCCCCCAGGCCAAAAACATTCAGTACTTC. The whole variable domain, filled in from reference TRBV9 and TRBJ2-4, reads DSGVTQTPKHLITATGQRVTLRCSPRSGDLSVYWYQQSLDQGLQFLIQYYNGEERAKGNILERFSAQQFPDLHSELNLSSLELGDSALYFCASSVVEGPQAKNIQYFGAGTRLSVL.

This clonotype occurred many times. The rearrangement joins TRBV7-2 to TRBJ1-1, with D perhaps matching TRBD1 (5 bases). Germline V gene sequence: CDR1 SGHTA, CDR2 FQGNSA. This CDR3 has 14 amino acids. Trimming took off 4 bases at V and 3 bases at J, with 12 bases between the two ends. CDR3: CASSYITGYTEAFF. The CDR3 DNA reads as TGTGCCAGCAGCTATATAACAGGCTACACTGAAGCTTTCTTT.

The chain links TRBV20-1 to TRBJ1-5; D remains ambiguous. The CDR3 length is 12 residues. The V end lost 3 bases, the J end lost 5 bases, and 8 bases lay between the germline ends. CDR1 is DFQATT, CDR2 SNEGSKA, per germline (reference sequence). In DNA form, the CDR3 reads TGCAGTGCTAGTGTTGTTGATCAGCCCCAGCATTTT. Residues: CSASVVDQPQHF.

This chain links TRBV20-1 with TRBJ2-1; TRBD2 might be the D (6 bases). Germline V gene lookup returns CDR1 DFQATT and CDR2 SNEGSKA (reference sequence). V shed 5 bases and J shed 6 bases, with 11 bases lying between them. The CDR3 spans 12 residues. DNA for the CDR3: TGCAGTGCTGCGACTAGAAGCAATGAGCAGTTCTTC. It codes for CSAATRSNEQFF.

This clonotype was picked up a small number of times. This chain connects TRBV10-3 to TRBJ1-1; 9 nucleotides align to TRBD1. The V and J ends lost 4 bases and 8 bases, in that order; junction bases with no gene match: 8. Per germline, CDR1 ENHRY and CDR2 SYGVKD. The CDR3 loop spans 14 amino acids. This CDR3 is CAISGRGQGLEAFF. CDR3 nucleotide sequence: TGTGCCATCAGTGGAAGGGGACAGGGTCTAGAAGCTTTCTTT.

The chain is built from TRBV12-3 or TRBV12-4 and TRBJ1-2; D not resolved. The V gene lost 8 bases and the J gene lost 7 bases, with 17 bases spanning the gap. The CDR3 totals 13 residues. The CDR3 sequence: CASENTKVSGYTF. The CDR3 coding sequence is TGTGCCAGCGAAAATACAAAGGTTTCTGGCTACACCTTC.

About this clonotype itself: One base away lies a much larger clone, so this may be a sequencing read error. V usage is TRBV5-1 and J usage is TRBJ2-2; D might be TRBD1 or TRBD2, each matching 5 bases. The germline V gene has CDR1 SGHRS and CDR2 YFSETQ. The length of the CDR3 is 17 residues. V was clipped by 7 bases and J by 5 bases, with 24 bases between them. The CDR3 DNA follows: TGCGCCAGCCGCATGAATCCGGGACCTTCGAGGACCGGGGAGCTGTTTTTT. Its protein is CASRMNPGPSRTGELFF.

This clonotype has a handful of counts. The rearrangement uses TRBV20-1 and TRBJ1-6, with D possibly matching TRBD1 (6 bases). V was clipped by 0 bases and J by 3 bases, with 12 bases between them. CDR1 is DFQATT and CDR2 is SNEGSKA in the germline V gene (reference sequence). The CDR3 runs to 16 residues. CDR3 nucleotides: TGCAGTGCTAGAGATGTTAAGACAGGCTATAATTCACCCCTCCACTTT. It is translated as CSARDVKTGYNSPLHF.

Remarks on this clonotype: Being one base from a much bigger clone, this may be a read error. J is TRBJ1-2 and V is TRBV20-1; no firm D call. Trimming stripped 6 bases from V and 7 bases from J, with 9 bases between. Germline values: CDR1 DFQATT, CDR2 SNEGSKA (reference sequence). The CDR3 extends over 10 amino acids. The CDR3: CSAYWTGYTF. The CDR3 bases are TGCAGTGCCTATTGGACTGGCTACACCTTC.

This sequence joins TRBV30 and TRBJ2-4; 7 positions match TRBD2. V lost 0 bases to trimming and J lost 7 bases; unmatched junction nucleotides: 3. Per germline, CDR1 GTSNPN and CDR2 SVGIG (reference sequence). This CDR3 contains 13 residues. Here the CDR3 DNA reads TGTGCCTGGAGTGTAAACGGGAGGAACATTCAGTACTTC. Its protein is CAWSVNGRNIQYF.

About this clonotype: One end of the junction does not line up with germline, which may come from a read error. V and J are TRBV10-3 and TRBJ2-7; D may correspond to TRBD1 or TRBD2 (5 bases each). Germline CDR1 is ENHRY and CDR2 is SYGVKD. The CDR3 has 9 amino acids. The CDR3 DNA sequence: TGCGCCATCGGGGACGAGCATTACTTC. This gives the protein CAIGDEHYF.

This chain connects TRBV12-3 or TRBV12-4 to TRBJ1-1; D is ambiguous. The CDR3 covers 13 residues. V shed 4 bases and J shed 9 bases, with 15 bases lying between them. The CDR3 here is CASSYQAESKAFF. CDR3 sequence (DNA): TGTGCCAGCAGTTATCAGGCAGAATCTAAAGCTTTCTTT.

This sequence joins TRBV6-5 and TRBJ1-1; a possible D gene is TRBD1 (5 bases). Germline CDR1 reads MNHEY; CDR2 reads SVGAGI. CDR3 length equals 13 residues. V was clipped by 10 bases and J by 6 bases, with 18 bases between them. The CDR3 nucleotides are TGTGCCACCCTGCGGGGGGGTTTGTCTGAAGCTTTCTTT. Protein sequence: CATLRGGLSEAFF.

The V gene is TRBV6-6, the J gene TRBJ1-5, with TRBD1 as a possible D gene (5 bases). The V end lost 7 bases, the J end lost 5 bases, and 15 bases lay between the germline ends. CDR3 length: 14 amino acids. From germline, CDR1 is MNHNY and CDR2 SVGAGI (reference sequence). CDR3 in DNA: TGTGCCAGCATGAAACCGGGGGAAGATCAGCCCCAGCATTTT. It translates to CASMKPGEDQPQHF.

This sequence joins TRBV6-2 or TRBV6-3 and TRBJ1-2; D is uncertain. V was shortened by 6 bases and J by 2 bases, with 10 bases between the two germline ends. The length of the CDR3 is 13 residues. CDR1 is MNHEY and CDR2 is SVGEGT in the germline V gene. Here the CDR3 DNA reads TGTGCCAGCAGCCGCGGACCCAACTATGGCTACACCTTC. This codes for CASSRGPNYGYTF.

This clonotype was found a few times. This chain links TRBV19 with TRBJ2-3; weak D call: TRBD2 (6 bases). Between the trimmed V and J ends, which lost 0 bases and 4 bases, there was a span of 8 bases. Germline V gene sequence: CDR1 LNHDA, CDR2 SQIVND (reference sequence). The CDR3 runs 14 residues. The CDR3 loop is CASSIEVAADTQYF. In nucleotides, the CDR3 is TGTGCCAGTAGTATAGAAGTAGCGGCAGATACGCAGTATTTT.

In its sample, this clonotype was seen many times. V and J are TRBV3-1 and TRBJ1-1, with D tentatively TRBD1 (5 bases). Germline assignment: CDR1 LGHDT and CDR2 YNNKEL (reference sequence). The CDR3 is 13 residues long. Trimming left V 3 bases short and J 1 base short, with 6 bases between. The CDR3 coding sequence is TGTGCCAGCAGCCAGGGGCCGAACACTGAAGCTTTCTTT. It codes for CASSQGPNTEAFF.

The rearrangement uses TRBV29-1 and TRBJ1-6, with 9 bases lining up with TRBD1. V lost 5 bases, J lost 7 bases, and 3 bases stayed unmatched. The germline V gene has CDR1 SQVTM and CDR2 ANQGSEA. CDR3 size: 13 residues. This chain's CDR3 is CSVRDRENSPLHF. CDR3 nucleotide sequence: TGCAGCGTTCGGGACAGGGAAAATTCACCCCTCCACTTT.

The chain couples TRBV7-9 to TRBJ2-1; TRBD1 matches 7 bases. The CDR3 contains 16 residues. CDR1 SEHNR and CDR2 FQNEAQ come from the germline V gene (reference sequence). V shed 7 bases, J shed 4 bases, and the junction held 13 bases outside the gene matches. The CDR3 DNA reads as TGTGCCAGCACCGAAAGTCGGGACAGAATATACAATGAGCAGTTCTTC. This sequence encodes CASTESRDRIYNEQFF.

This clonotype came up many times. CDR3 region: CASSFQGREHEQYF. The CDR3, as DNA: TGTGCCAGCAGTTTCCAGGGACGTGAGCACGAGCAGTACTTC. The chain links TRBV12-3 or TRBV12-4 to TRBJ2-7; D tentatively reads TRBD1 or TRBD2 (5 bases each). The CDR3 extends over 14 amino acids. Trimming pared 3 bases from V and 5 bases from J, leaving 14 bases between.

Remarks on this clonotype: A much larger clone is a single base away; this may be a read error. J is TRBJ1-4 and V is TRBV27; TRBD1 is a possible D gene (5 bases). Deletions cut 3 bases from V and 4 bases from J, with 9 bases between. Germline CDR1 is MNHEY and CDR2 is SMNVEV (reference sequence). The CDR3 runs to 14 residues. Here the CDR3 DNA reads TGTGCCAGCAGTTTGGGGCGAGATAATGAAAAACTGTTTTTT. Translating gives CASSLGRDNEKLFF.

This chain joins TRBV7-8 and TRBJ1-1; D remains unclear. The CDR3 loop spans 15 amino acids. Trimming took 1 base from V and 0 from J, leaving 9 bases between them. Germline V gives CDR1 SGHVS, CDR2 FQNEAQ. This CDR3 reads CASSLVGQMNTEAFF. Here the CDR3 DNA reads TGTGCCAGCAGCTTAGTTGGTCAGATGAACACTGAAGCTTTCTTT.

Concerning this clonotype itself: A single base separates this from a much larger clone, so it may be a read error. This rearrangement joins TRBV20-1 to TRBJ2-7, with D tentatively TRBD1 (6 bases). The CDR3 spans 12 residues. The germline CDR1 and CDR2 sequences are DFQATT and SNEGSKA (reference sequence). This CDR3 is CSATDSTYEHYF. CDR3 in DNA: TGCAGTGCTACGGACAGTACCTACGAGCATTACTTC.

This clonotype was observed at least ten times. This chain joins TRBV29-1 and TRBJ2-5; D might be TRBD1 (6 bases). Trimming removed 5 bases at V and 4 bases at J, with 14 bases between. The CDR3 consists of 13 residues. Per germline, CDR1 SQVTM and CDR2 ANQGSEA. The CDR3 region has the DNA TGCAGCGTTCTCGACAGGACGAGAGAGACCCAGTACTTC. It translates to CSVLDRTRETQYF.

This chain links TRBV5-1 with TRBJ2-1; no reliable D call. CDR1 and CDR2 (germline): SGHRS, YFSETQ. The CDR3 has 12 amino acids. Trimming left V 0 bases short and J 10 bases short, with 8 bases between. CDR3 in amino acids: CASSLAAIEQFF. The DNA of the CDR3 is TGCGCCAGCAGCTTGGCCGCCATAGAGCAGTTCTTC.

V and J are TRBV5-1 and TRBJ2-7; D might be TRBD2 (6 bases). Trimming shortened V by 5 bases and J by 3 bases, and 12 bases separated the two germline ends. The CDR3 has 13 residues. Per germline, CDR1 SGHRS and CDR2 YFSETQ. CDR3 sequence: CASSDGGVYEQYF. The CDR3 DNA follows: TGCGCCAGCAGTGACGGCGGGGTCTACGAGCAGTACTTC.

In its sample, this clonotype was seen a few times. One end of the junction is discordant with germline, which a read error may explain. The chain has TRBV6-6 and TRBJ1-4; the D is unclear. CDR3 length: 11 residues. Germline V gene lookup returns CDR1 MNHNY and CDR2 SVGAGI (reference sequence). For the CDR3, the DNA is TGTGCCAGCAGCCACGGTGAAAAACCGTTTTTT. Amino acid sequence: CASSHGEKPFF.

In its sample, this clonotype was seen a few times. The genes are TRBV11-2 and TRBJ2-3; TRBD2 aligns across 9 bases. The CDR3 totals 16 residues. CDR1 SGHAT and CDR2 FQNNGV come from the germline V gene. The V and J ends lost 1 base and 5 bases, in that order; junction bases with no gene match: 7. CDR3 DNA sequence: TGTGCCAGCAGCTTAGTTGGCGGGAGGGCCTTAGATACGCAGTATTTT. Protein: CASSLVGGRALDTQYF.